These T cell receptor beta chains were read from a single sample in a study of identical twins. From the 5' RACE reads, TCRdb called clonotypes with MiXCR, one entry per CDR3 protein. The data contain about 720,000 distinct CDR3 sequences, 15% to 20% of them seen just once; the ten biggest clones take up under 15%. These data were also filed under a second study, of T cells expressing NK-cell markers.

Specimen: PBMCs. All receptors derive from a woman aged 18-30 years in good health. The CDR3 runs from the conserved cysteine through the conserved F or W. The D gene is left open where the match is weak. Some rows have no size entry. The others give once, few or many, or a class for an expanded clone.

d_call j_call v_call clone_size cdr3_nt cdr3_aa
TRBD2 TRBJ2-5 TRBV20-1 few TGCAGTGCTACCCTCCTTGCGGGAGAGGAGACCCAGTACTTC CSATLLAGEETQYF
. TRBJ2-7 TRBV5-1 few TGCGCCAGCAGCTTGGCAGGGGGGGAAGGCTACGAGCAGTACTTC CASSLAGGEGYEQYF
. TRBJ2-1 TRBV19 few TGTGCCAGTAGTATAGATCGGAGGGGGGCTGAGCAGTTCTTC CASSIDRRGAEQFF
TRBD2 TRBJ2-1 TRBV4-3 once TGCGCCAGCAGCCAAGCTATACTAGGACTAGCGGGCCGCAATGAGCAGTTCTTC CASSQAILGLAGRNEQFF
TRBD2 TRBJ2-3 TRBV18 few TGTGCCAGCTCACCTCCCGGGGTAGCGGGAGATACGCAGTATTTT CASSPPGVAGDTQYF
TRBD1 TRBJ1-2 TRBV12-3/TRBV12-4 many TGTGCCAGCAGTTTTCAACAGGGGGCTGGCTACACCTTC CASSFQQGAGYTF
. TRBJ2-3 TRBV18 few TGTGCCAGCTCACCACAACCCGGGGATACGCAGTATTTT CASSPQPGDTQYF
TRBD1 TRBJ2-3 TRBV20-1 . TGCAGTGCAAGAGTGACAGGGAGCACAGATACGCAGTATTTT CSARVTGSTDTQYF
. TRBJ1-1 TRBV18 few TGTGCCAGCTCACCACGGGCAGTCATGAACACTGAAGCTTTCTTT CASSPRAVMNTEAFF
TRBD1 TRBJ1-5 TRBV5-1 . TGCGCCAGCAGCCCTGGGACAGGATTTTCGCCCCAGCATTTT CASSPGTGFSPQHF
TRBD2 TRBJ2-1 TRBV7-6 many TGTGCCAGCAGCCAAAGCGGGAGGGCCGTCAATGAGCAGTTCTTC CASSQSGRAVNEQFF
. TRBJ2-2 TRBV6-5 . TGTGCCAGCAGTTACATGGTGGGGCACACCGGGGAGCTGTTTTTT CASSYMVGHTGELFF
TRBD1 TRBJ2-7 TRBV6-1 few TGTGCCAGCAGTCCTCTGGGACAGGGATCCTACGAGCAGTACTTC CASSPLGQGSYEQYF
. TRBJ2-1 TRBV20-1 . TGCAGTGCCATCCCAGTCCAGCTAGTCAATGAGCAGTTCTTC CSAIPVQLVNEQFF
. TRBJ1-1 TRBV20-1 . TGCAGTGCTAGACACGTAGGCGAGGCGGGCACTGAAGCTTTCTTT CSARHVGEAGTEAFF
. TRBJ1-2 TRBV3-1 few TGTGCCAGCAGCCAAGAATTAGAGGGGGATGGCTACACCTTC CASSQELEGDGYTF
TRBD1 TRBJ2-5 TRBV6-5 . TGTGCCAGCAGTTACAGGGGGCAGGGGGAGACCCAGTACTTC CASSYRGQGETQYF
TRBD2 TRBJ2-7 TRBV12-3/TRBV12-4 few TGTGCCAGCAGTCCCCGACTAGCGGGAGGACCTCACTACGAGCAGTACTTC CASSPRLAGGPHYEQYF
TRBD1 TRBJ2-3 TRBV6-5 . TGTGCCAGCATTAGGGACAGCATTGGCACAGATACGCAGTATTTT CASIRDSIGTDTQYF
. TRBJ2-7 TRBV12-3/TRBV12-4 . TGTGCCAGCAGCTCCCCTCTCTCCTACGAGCAGTACTTC CASSSPLSYEQYF
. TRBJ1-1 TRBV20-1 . TGCAGTGCTAGAGATAGGAGGGCAGGGGACGAAGCTTTCTTT CSARDRRAGDEAFF
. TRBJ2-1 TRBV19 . TGTGCCAGTAGTTACATGGGATACAATGAGCAGTTCTTC CASSYMGYNEQFF
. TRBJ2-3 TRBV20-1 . TGCAGTGCTGGTACAGGGCGCACAGATACGCAGTATTTT CSAGTGRTDTQYF
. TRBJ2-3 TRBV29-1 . TGCAGCGCCGTGTCCAGTAACACAGATACGCAGTATTTT CSAVSSNTDTQYF
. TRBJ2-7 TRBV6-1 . TGTGCCAGCAGGCAGAGGGTGACAGTTTCCGAGCAGTACTTC CASRQRVTVSEQYF
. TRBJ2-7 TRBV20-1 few TGCAGTGCTACCATATATTCGTTGCGCTACGAGCAGTACTTC CSATIYSLRYEQYF
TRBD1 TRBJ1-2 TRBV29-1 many TGCAGCGGGGGGGACAGGGGCTACGGCTACACCTTC CSGGDRGYGYTF
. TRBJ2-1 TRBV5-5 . TGTGCCAGCAGCTTGTTGGCGGAGGTCTATGAGCAGTTCTTC CASSLLAEVYEQFF
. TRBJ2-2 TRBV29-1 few TGCAGCGCACGGGACTCCACCGGGGAGCTGTTTTTT CSARDSTGELFF
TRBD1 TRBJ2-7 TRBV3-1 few TGTGCCAGCAGCCCAGAGACAGGGAGCTCCTACGAGCAGTACTTC CASSPETGSSYEQYF
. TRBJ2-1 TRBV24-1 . TGTGCCACCAGTGACCCGACGGGAGCCGATGAGCAGTTCTTC CATSDPTGADEQFF
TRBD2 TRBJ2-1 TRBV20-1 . TGCAGTGCTAGAGTGGAGACTAGCGGGATGAATGAGCAGTTCTTC CSARVETSGMNEQFF
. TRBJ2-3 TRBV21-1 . TGTGCCAGCAGCAAAGCCCGGGTTACTAGCACAGATACGCAGTATTTT CASSKARVTSTDTQYF
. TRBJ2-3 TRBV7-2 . TGTGCCAGCAAGGAGGGGGGGCCTTTCGATACGCAGTATTTT CASKEGGPFDTQYF
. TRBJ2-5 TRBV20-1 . TGCAGTGCTAGTTTGGGGTATGGGACCACGCAAGAGACCCAGTACTTC CSASLGYGTTQETQYF
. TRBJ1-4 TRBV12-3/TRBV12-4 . TGTGCCAGCAGTCCCGACAGGTTTCGTGGTAATGAAAAACTGTTTTTT CASSPDRFRGNEKLFF
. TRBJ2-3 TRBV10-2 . TGCGCCAGCAAGACGACAGCTACAGATACGCAGTATTTT CASKTTATDTQYF
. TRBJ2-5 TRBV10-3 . TGTGCCACCGGGTGGGAGACCCAGTACTTC CATGWETQYF
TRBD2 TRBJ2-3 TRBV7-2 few TGTGCCAGCAGCTTTGGGAAGGCGGGAGGACCAGATACGCAGTATTTT CASSFGKAGGPDTQYF
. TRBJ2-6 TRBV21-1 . TGTGCCAGCAGCAGAGCGGAGCAGGAGGGCGGGGCCAACGTCCTGACTTTC CASSRAEQEGGANVLTF
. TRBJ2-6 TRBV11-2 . TGTGCCAGCAGCTTAGTAACGGGACACCTCATTTCTGGGGCCAACGTCCTGACTTTC CASSLVTGHLISGANVLTF
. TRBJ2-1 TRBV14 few TGTGCCAGCAGCCAGCTGGGGACCCTAGCACCATCCTACAATGAGCAGTTCTTC CASSQLGTLAPSYNEQFF
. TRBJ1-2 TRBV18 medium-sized TGTGCCAGCACTAGGGACAACTATGGCTACACCTTC CASTRDNYGYTF
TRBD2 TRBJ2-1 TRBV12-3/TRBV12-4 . TGTGCCAGCAGTGCCTACGGGACTAGCTACGACAATGAGCAGTTCTTC CASSAYGTSYDNEQFF
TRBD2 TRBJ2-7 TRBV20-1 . TGCAGTGCTAGCCGAAGGCCCTTTGACGAGACTAGCAGTTCCTACGAGCAGTACTTC CSASRRPFDETSSSYEQYF
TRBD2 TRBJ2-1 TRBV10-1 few TGCGCCAGCAGTGACATGGGGCTAGCGGGAGATTTGGGACATTCTTGGGAGCAGTTCTTC CASSDMGLAGDLGHSWEQFF
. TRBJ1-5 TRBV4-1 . TGCGCCAGCAGCCAAAGTCAGAGCGGTCAGCCCCAGCATTTT CASSQSQSGQPQHF
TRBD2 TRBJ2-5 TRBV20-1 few TGCAGTGCTAGACTAGCGGGAATCCAAGAGACCCAGTACTTC CSARLAGIQETQYF
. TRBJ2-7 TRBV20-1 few TGCAGTGCCTCACCGCCGACTGGCTACGAGCAGTACTTC CSASPPTGYEQYF
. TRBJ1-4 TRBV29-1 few TGCAGCGTTGAAGATCACGGGGGAATGGGAACTAATGAAAAACTGTTTTTT CSVEDHGGMGTNEKLFF
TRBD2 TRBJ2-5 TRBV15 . TGTGCCACCAGCATCCGACTAGCGGAAGAGACCCAGTACTTC CATSIRLAEETQYF